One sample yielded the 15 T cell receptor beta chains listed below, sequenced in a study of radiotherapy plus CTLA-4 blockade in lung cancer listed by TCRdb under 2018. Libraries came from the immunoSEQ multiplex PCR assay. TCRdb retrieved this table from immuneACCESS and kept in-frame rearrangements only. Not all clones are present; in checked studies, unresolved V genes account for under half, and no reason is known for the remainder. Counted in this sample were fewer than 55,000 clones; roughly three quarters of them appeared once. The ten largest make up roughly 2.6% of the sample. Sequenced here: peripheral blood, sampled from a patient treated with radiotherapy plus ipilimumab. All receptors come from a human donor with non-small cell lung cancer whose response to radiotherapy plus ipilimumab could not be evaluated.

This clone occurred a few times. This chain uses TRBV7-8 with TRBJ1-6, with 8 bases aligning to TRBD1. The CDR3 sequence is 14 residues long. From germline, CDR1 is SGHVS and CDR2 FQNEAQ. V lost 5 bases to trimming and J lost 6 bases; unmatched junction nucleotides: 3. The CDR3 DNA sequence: TGTGCCAGCAGCCCACAGGGGGGTAATTCACCCCTCCACTTT. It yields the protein CASSPQGGNSPLHF. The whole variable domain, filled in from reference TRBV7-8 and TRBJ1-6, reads GAGVSQSPRYKVAKRGQDVALRCDPISGHVSLFWYQQALGQGPEFLTYFQNEAQLDKSGLPSDRFFAERPEGSVSTLKIQRTQQEDSAVYLCASSPQGGNSPLHFGNGTRLTVT.

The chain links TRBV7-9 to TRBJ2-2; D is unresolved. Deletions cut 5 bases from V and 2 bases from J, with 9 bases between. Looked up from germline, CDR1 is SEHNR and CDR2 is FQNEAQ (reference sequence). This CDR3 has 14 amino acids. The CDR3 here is CASSREVNTGELFF. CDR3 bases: TGTGCCAGCAGCCGTGAGGTTAACACCGGGGAGCTGTTTTTT.

CDR3 region: CASSPWSSGGWDTQYF. The DNA for the CDR3 is TGTGCCAGCAGCCCCTGGAGTAGCGGGGGGTGGGATACGCAGTATTTT. The chain uses TRBV7-8 and TRBJ2-3; TRBD2 matches 10 bases. Trimming at V came to 5 bases and at J to 6 bases, leaving 11 bases not matched to a gene. CDR1 and CDR2 from the germline V gene are SGHVS and FQNEAQ. This CDR3 is 16 amino acids long. The whole variable domain, filled in from reference TRBV7-8 and TRBJ2-3, reads GAGVSQSPRYKVAKRGQDVALRCDPISGHVSLFWYQQALGQGPEFLTYFQNEAQLDKSGLPSDRFFAERPEGSVSTLKIQRTQQEDSAVYLCASSPWSSGGWDTQYFGPGTRLTVL.

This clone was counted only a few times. CDR3 residues: CASSPGQGVYEQYF. CDR3 nucleotide sequence: TGTGCCAGCAGCCCGGGACAGGGGGTCTACGAGCAGTACTTC. The chain has TRBV7-8 and TRBJ2-7; 11 bases align to TRBD1. CDR1 is SGHVS, CDR2 FQNEAQ, per germline. The CDR3 loop spans 14 amino acids. Losses at the gene ends were 5 bases for V and 3 bases for J; bases not matched to a gene: 3.

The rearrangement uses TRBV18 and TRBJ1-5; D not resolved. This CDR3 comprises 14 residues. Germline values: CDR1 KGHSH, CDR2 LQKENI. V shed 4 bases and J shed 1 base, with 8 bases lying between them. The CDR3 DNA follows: TGTGCCAGCTCACTTGACGGGAGCAATCAGCCCCAGCATTTT. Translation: CASSLDGSNQPQHF.

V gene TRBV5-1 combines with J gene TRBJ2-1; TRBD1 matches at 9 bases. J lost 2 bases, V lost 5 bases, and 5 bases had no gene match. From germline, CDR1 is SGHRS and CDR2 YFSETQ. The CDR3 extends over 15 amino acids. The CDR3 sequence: CASRRGTGTYNEQFF. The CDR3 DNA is TGCGCCAGCAGACGAGGGACAGGGACCTACAATGAGCAGTTCTTC. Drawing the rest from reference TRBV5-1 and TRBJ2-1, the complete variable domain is KAGVTQTPRYLIKTRGQQVTLSCSPISGHRSVSWYQQTPGQGLQFLFEYFSETQRNKGNFPGRFSGRQFSNSRSEMNVSTLELGDSALYLCASRRGTGTYNEQFFGPGTRLTVL.

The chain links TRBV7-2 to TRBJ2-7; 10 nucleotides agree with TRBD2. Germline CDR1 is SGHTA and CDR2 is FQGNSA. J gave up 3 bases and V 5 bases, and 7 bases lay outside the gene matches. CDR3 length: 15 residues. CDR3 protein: CASSLGTSDLYEQYF. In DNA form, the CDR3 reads TGTGCCAGCAGCCTTGGGACTAGCGACCTCTACGAGCAGTACTTC.

The CDR3 sequence is CASSQDRSSGNTIYF. The CDR3 DNA reads as TGTGCCAGCAGCCAGGACAGGAGCTCTGGAAACACCATATATTTT. The chain uses TRBV7-6 and TRBJ1-3; 7 nucleotides align to TRBD1. The germline gives CDR1 SGHVS, CDR2 FNYEAQ. The V gene end was trimmed by 5 bases and the J gene end by 0 bases; junction bases not matched to a gene: 4. The CDR3 length is 15 residues.

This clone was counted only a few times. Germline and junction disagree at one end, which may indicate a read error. The CDR3 loop is CASSLDSYQLF. The CDR3 DNA is TGTGCCAGCAGCTTGGACAGTTACCAGCTTTTT. The chain combines TRBV5-6 with TRBJ1-1; D is undetermined. CDR1 is SGHDT and CDR2 is YYEEEE in the germline V gene. The CDR3 contains 11 residues.

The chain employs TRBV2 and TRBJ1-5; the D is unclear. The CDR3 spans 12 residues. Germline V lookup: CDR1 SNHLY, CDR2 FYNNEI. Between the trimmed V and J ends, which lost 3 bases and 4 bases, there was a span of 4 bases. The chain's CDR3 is CASSDRNQPQHF. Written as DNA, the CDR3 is TGTGCCAGCAGTGACAGAAATCAGCCCCAGCATTTT. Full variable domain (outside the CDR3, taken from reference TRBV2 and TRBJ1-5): EPEVTQTPSHQVTQMGQEVILRCVPISNHLYFYWYRQILGQKVEFLVSFYNNEISEKSEIFDDQFSVERPDGSNFTLKIRSTKLEDSAMYFCASSDRNQPQHFGDGTRLSIL.

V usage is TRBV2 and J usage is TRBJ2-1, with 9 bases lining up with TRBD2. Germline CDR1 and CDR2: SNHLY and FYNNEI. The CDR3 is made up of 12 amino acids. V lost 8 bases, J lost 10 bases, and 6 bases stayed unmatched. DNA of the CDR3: TGTGCCAGCGGAGGACTAGCGCAAGAGCAGTTCTTC. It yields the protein CASGGLAQEQFF.

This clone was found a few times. CDR3 sequence (DNA): TGCGCCAGCAGCCCGGGGAGCGCTAGCCAAATCTACGAGCAGTACTTC. Protein product: CASSPGSASQIYEQYF. This rearrangement joins TRBV5-1 to TRBJ2-7, with D possibly TRBD2 on 5 matching bases. Germline CDR1 and CDR2: SGHRS and YFSETQ. Trimming removed 4 bases at V and 3 bases at J, with 20 bases between. This CDR3 spans 16 amino acids.

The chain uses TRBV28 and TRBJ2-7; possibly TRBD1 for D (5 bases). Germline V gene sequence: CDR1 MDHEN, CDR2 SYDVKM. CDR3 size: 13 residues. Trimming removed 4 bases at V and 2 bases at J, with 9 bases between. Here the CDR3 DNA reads TGTGCCAGCAGTTCGCAGGGTCCCTACGAGCAGTACTTC. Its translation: CASSSQGPYEQYF.

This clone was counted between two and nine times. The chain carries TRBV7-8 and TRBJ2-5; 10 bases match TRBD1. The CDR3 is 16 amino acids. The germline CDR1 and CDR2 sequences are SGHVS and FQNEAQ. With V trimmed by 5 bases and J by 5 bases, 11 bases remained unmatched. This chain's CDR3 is CASSISGTGVRETQYF. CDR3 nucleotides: TGTGCCAGCAGCATCTCCGGGACAGGGGTGAGGGAGACCCAGTACTTC.

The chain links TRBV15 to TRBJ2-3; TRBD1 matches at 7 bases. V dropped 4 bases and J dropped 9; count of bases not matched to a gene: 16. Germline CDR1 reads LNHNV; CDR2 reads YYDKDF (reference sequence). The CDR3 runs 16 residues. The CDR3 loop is CATSTRDSRNSGTQYF. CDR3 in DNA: TGTGCCACCAGCACTCGGGACAGCAGGAACTCAGGGACGCAGTATTTT.